Presented here are 21 T cell receptor beta chains from one specimen sequenced in a study of T cells after posttransplantation cyclophosphamide. Here immunoSEQ multiplex PCR was the method, and the copy in TCRdb shows in-frame clones only, minus some. The sample was found to contain more than 35,000 clones, and every one recurs. Input material: PBMCs. Source of these receptors: a middle-aged man in good health, CMV-negative, and a related stem cell transplant donor.

This clone was seen ten or more times. V usage is TRBV7-3 and J usage is TRBJ1-1; no definite D call. Trimming took off 0 bases at V and 4 bases at J, with 6 bases between the two ends. Germline CDR1 and CDR2: SGHTA and FQGTGA. The CDR3 is 13 residues long. CDR3 sequence: CASSLTSLTEAFF. The CDR3 nucleotides are TGTGCCAGCAGCTTAACCAGTCTCACTGAAGCTTTCTTT.

Many counts were recorded for this clone. This rearrangement joins TRBV2 to TRBJ1-5, with D unclear. Trimming stripped 5 bases from V and 3 bases from J, with 14 bases between. The CDR3 totals 15 residues. Germline CDR1 is SNHLY and CDR2 is FYNNEI. The CDR3 sequence: CASSLLDGLNQPQHF. CDR3 in DNA: TGTGCCAGCAGTCTTTTGGACGGACTCAATCAGCCCCAGCATTTT.

This clone was detected many times. This chain uses TRBV4-1 with TRBJ2-3; a weak D match, TRBD2 (5 bases). This CDR3 comprises 15 residues. Per germline, CDR1 MGHRA and CDR2 YSYEKL. V gave up 4 bases and J gave up 6 bases, with 17 bases separating them. The CDR3 coding sequence is TGCGCCAGCAGCCCCGTCGGGGTTGCGCTTGATACGCAGTATTTT. As protein: CASSPVGVALDTQYF.

This clone was counted many times. The chain is built from TRBV27 and TRBJ2-1, with TRBD2 matching over 11 bases. The CDR3 is made up of 16 amino acids. J lost 4 bases, V lost 6 bases, and 8 bases had no gene match. The germline V gene encodes CDR1 MNHEY and CDR2 SMNVEV (reference sequence). The CDR3 here is CASRFTLAGGYNEQFF. The CDR3 DNA reads TGTGCCAGCAGATTCACTCTAGCGGGGGGATACAATGAGCAGTTCTTC.

This clone was observed at least ten times. The chain uses TRBV18 and TRBJ1-2; D may be TRBD1 (6 bases). The CDR3 spans 15 residues. V was trimmed by 2 bases and J by 0 bases, leaving 10 bases between them. The germline V gene has CDR1 KGHSH and CDR2 LQKENI. For the CDR3, the DNA is TGTGCCAGCTCACCATCACAGGGAGCTAACTATGGCTACACCTTC. Residues: CASSPSQGANYGYTF.

The sample holds many counts of this clone. CDR3 DNA: TGTGCCAGCAGCGGAGGGACAGTTCCGTACTTC. Its translation is CASSGGTVPYF. The V and J genes are TRBV7-8 and TRBJ2-7; tentatively, D is TRBD1 (7 bases). The ends were cut back, 5 bases at V and 12 bases at J, with 14 bases in the middle. The CDR3 runs to 11 residues. Germline V gene lookup returns CDR1 SGHVS and CDR2 FQNEAQ.

This clone was observed at least ten times. The chain uses TRBV7-9 and TRBJ2-1; 7 nucleotides agree with TRBD1. CDR1 and CDR2 (germline): SEHNR, FQNEAQ (reference sequence). The ends lost 5 bases at V and 4 bases at J; junction bases unmatched: 5. This CDR3 spans 14 amino acids. The CDR3 region is CASSPYRGYNEQFF. CDR3 nucleotides: TGTGCCAGCAGCCCCTACAGGGGATACAATGAGCAGTTCTTC.

This clone was found a few times. The chain recombines TRBV9 with TRBJ2-1, with 8 positions matching TRBD2. The J segment lost 3 bases and the V segment lost 4 bases, leaving 6 bases of the junction unmatched. The CDR3 has 15 amino acids. Germline-derived CDR1 and CDR2 are SGDLS and YYNGEE. For the CDR3, the DNA is TGTGCCAGCAGCCTCCGGGAGGGCCTCTACAATGAGCAGTTCTTC. This translates into CASSLREGLYNEQFF.

This clone was detected ten times or more. This chain uses TRBV19 with TRBJ2-4, with D tentatively TRBD1 (6 bases). Trimming removed 7 bases from V and 1 base from J, with 14 bases in between. The CDR3 runs 15 residues. CDR1 is LNHDA, CDR2 SQIVND, per germline (reference sequence). The DNA of the CDR3 is TGTGCCAGTACACCAGGGGTTTTTGCCAAAAACATTCAGTACTTC. As protein: CASTPGVFAKNIQYF. The full variable domain, its missing parts supplied by reference TRBV19 and TRBJ2-4, is DGGITQSPKYLFRKEGQNVTLSCEQNLNHDAMYWYRQDPGQGLRLIYYSQIVNDFQKGDIAEGYSVSREKKESFPLTVTSAQKNPTAFYLCASTPGVFAKNIQYFGAGTRLSVL.

This clone appeared many times. This chain connects TRBV28 to TRBJ2-1; 8 bases are a match to TRBD1. Trimming removed 5 bases from V and 4 bases from J; junction bases left unmatched: 19. The CDR3 runs to 19 residues. CDR1 is MDHEN, CDR2 SYDVKM, per germline. The CDR3: CASSNRAGGNTYWYNEQFF. The CDR3 DNA sequence: TGTGCCAGCAGTAACCGGGCAGGGGGCAACACTTACTGGTACAATGAGCAGTTCTTC.

This clone came up many times. The chain carries TRBV11-2 and TRBJ2-1, with D possibly TRBD2 on 6 matching bases. The V gene lost 8 bases and the J gene lost 0 bases, with 14 bases spanning the gap. The CDR3 covers 15 residues. CDR1 SGHAT and CDR2 FQNNGV come from the germline V gene. This CDR3 reads CASSGGEVSYNEQFF. The CDR3 DNA reads as TGTGCCAGCTCCGGTGGGGAGGTCTCCTACAATGAGCAGTTCTTC.

The sample holds many counts of this clone. The chain is built from TRBV2 and TRBJ2-5, with D possibly TRBD2 on 7 matching bases. Germline V CDR1 and CDR2: SNHLY, FYNNEI. Trimming cost V 2 bases and J 5 bases, with 18 bases left between them. The CDR3 is 16 residues long. Written as DNA, the CDR3 is TGTGCCAGCAGTGAAACCGGACTAGGGGGGAGGGAGACCCAGTACTTC. It is translated as CASSETGLGGRETQYF.

This clone was seen many times. The rearrangement uses TRBV6-1 and TRBJ2-7, with unresolved D. The CDR3 is 16 amino acids. The V and J ends lost 0 bases and 0 bases respectively, with 12 bases between them. Germline V CDR1 and CDR2: MNHNS, SASEGT. DNA of the CDR3: TGTGCCAGCAGTGAAGCGCTTCACGAGAACTCCTACGAGCAGTACTTC. Protein product: CASSEALHENSYEQYF.

Only a few counts were recorded for this clone. The rearrangement joins TRBV5-6 to TRBJ2-1; 12 bases match TRBD2. V dropped 0 bases and J dropped 8; count of bases not matched to a gene: 3. Germline loops: CDR1 SGHDT, CDR2 YYEEEE. This CDR3 contains 15 residues. The CDR3 is CASSLVLAGGDEQFF. In DNA, the CDR3 is TGTGCCAGCAGCTTGGTGCTAGCGGGGGGGGATGAGCAGTTCTTC. Full variable domain (outside the CDR3, taken from reference TRBV5-6 and TRBJ2-1): DAGVTQSPTHLIKTRGQQVTLRCSPKSGHDTVSWYQQALGQGPQFIFQYYEEEERQRGNFPDRFSGHQFPNYSSELNVNALLLGDSALYLCASSLVLAGGDEQFFGPGTRLTVL.

Many counts were recorded for this clone. V is TRBV10-2 and J is TRBJ1-2; a weak D match, TRBD1 (5 bases). The CDR3 contains 12 residues. V lost 8 bases, J lost 6 bases, and 13 bases lay in between. From germline, CDR1 is WSHSY and CDR2 SAAADI. The CDR3 nucleotides are TGCGCCAGCCAGTTGGGGGGGAATGGCTACACCTTC. This gives the protein CASQLGGNGYTF.

This clone was seen many times. This chain uses TRBV4-1 with TRBJ2-1; 7 positions match TRBD2. Germline V CDR1 and CDR2: MGHRA, YSYEKL. V lost 4 bases and J lost 1; bases outside the gene matches: 10. The CDR3 is 17 amino acids. The CDR3 loop is CASSPTTAGVSYNEQFF. CDR3 DNA: TGCGCCAGCAGCCCCACTACCGCGGGGGTATCCTACAATGAGCAGTTCTTC.

This clone was counted ten times or more. This chain uses TRBV29-1 with TRBJ2-7; TRBD2 might be the D (6 bases). The CDR3 is 14 amino acids. The germline V gene has CDR1 SQVTM and CDR2 ANQGSEA. Trimming pared 6 bases from V and 7 bases from J, leaving 22 bases between. CDR3 residues: CSVLTGTLSREQYF. CDR3 in DNA: TGCAGCGTGTTGACCGGGACTCTTTCGAGAGAGCAGTACTTC.

This clone was counted many times. This chain joins TRBV7-9 and TRBJ1-5, with a weak D call TRBD1 (5 bases). The V end was cut by 0 bases, the J end by 6 bases, with 12 bases between. Germline-derived CDR1 and CDR2 are SEHNR and FQNEAQ (reference sequence). This CDR3 spans 15 amino acids. CDR3 protein: CASSLAGGDLQPQHF. For the CDR3, the DNA is TGTGCCAGCAGCTTAGCGGGGGGGGACCTTCAGCCCCAGCATTTT.

This clone was picked up many times. V and J are TRBV10-1 and TRBJ2-1; 12 nucleotides line up with TRBD2. Trimming cost V 3 bases and J 5 bases; bases outside gene matches: 5. The germline V gene encodes CDR1 WNHNN and CDR2 SYGVQD (reference sequence). The CDR3 loop spans 16 amino acids. This CDR3 reads CASSELAGGSNNEQFF. In nucleotides, the CDR3 is TGCGCCAGCAGTGAACTAGCGGGAGGATCGAACAATGAGCAGTTCTTC.

This clone was detected many times. The V gene is TRBV5-1, the J gene TRBJ2-1, with a possible D match to TRBD1 (5 bases). CDR1 SGHRS and CDR2 YFSETQ come from the germline V gene. Trimming left V 2 bases short and J 5 bases short, with 8 bases between. The length of the CDR3 is 13 residues. Here the CDR3 DNA reads TGCGCCAGCAGCTTACTACAGGACAATGAGCAGTTCTTC. This encodes CASSLLQDNEQFF.

The sample holds many counts of this clone. The CDR3: CASSMGILGSSYEQYF. CDR3 DNA: TGTGCCAGTAGTATGGGAATCTTGGGGAGCTCCTACGAGCAGTACTTC. This sequence joins TRBV19 and TRBJ2-7; perhaps TRBD2 as D (5 bases). Deletions cut 3 bases from V and 0 bases from J, with 15 bases between. The CDR3 length is 16 residues. Germline V gives CDR1 LNHDA, CDR2 SQIVND (reference sequence).